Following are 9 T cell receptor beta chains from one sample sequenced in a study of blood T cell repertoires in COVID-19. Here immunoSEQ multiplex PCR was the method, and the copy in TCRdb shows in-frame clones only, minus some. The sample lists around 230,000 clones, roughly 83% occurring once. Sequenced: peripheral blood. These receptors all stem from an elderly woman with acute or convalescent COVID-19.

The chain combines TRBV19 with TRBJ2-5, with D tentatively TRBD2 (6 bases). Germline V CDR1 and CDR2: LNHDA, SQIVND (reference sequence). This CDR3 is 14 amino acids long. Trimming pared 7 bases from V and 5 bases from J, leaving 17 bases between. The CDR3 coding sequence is TGTGCCAGTAATACGGGGAGGAGGGAGGAGACCCAGTACTTC. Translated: CASNTGRREETQYF. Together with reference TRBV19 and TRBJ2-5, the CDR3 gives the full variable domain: DGGITQSPKYLFRKEGQNVTLSCEQNLNHDAMYWYRQDPGQGLRLIYYSQIVNDFQKGDIAEGYSVSREKKESFPLTVTSAQKNPTAFYLCASNTGRREETQYFGPGTRLLVL.

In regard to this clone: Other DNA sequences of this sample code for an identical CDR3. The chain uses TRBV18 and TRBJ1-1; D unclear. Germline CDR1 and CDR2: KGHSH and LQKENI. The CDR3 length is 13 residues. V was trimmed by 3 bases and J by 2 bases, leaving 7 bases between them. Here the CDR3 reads CASSPTRNTEAFF. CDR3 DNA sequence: TGTGCCAGCTCACCCACACGCAACACTGAAGCTTTCTTT.

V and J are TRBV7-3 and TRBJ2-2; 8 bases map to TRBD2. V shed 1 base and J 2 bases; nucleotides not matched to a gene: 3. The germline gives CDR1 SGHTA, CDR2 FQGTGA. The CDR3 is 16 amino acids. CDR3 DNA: TGTGCCAGCAGCTTAAGGAGCGGGGGTAACACCGGGGAGCTGTTTTTT. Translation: CASSLRSGGNTGELFF.

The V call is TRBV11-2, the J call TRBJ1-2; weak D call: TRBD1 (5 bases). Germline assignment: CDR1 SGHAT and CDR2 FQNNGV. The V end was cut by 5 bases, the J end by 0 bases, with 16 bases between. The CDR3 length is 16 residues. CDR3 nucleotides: TGTGCCAGCAGCCCCCTATCTGGGGGGGCTAACTATGGCTACACCTTC. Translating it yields CASSPLSGGANYGYTF.

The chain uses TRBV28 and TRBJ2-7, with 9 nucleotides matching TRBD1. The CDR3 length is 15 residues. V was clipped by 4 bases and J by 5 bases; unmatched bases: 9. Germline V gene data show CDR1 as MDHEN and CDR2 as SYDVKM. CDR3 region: CASSSWGQGMDEQYF. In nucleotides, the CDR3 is TGTGCCAGCAGTTCATGGGGACAGGGAATGGACGAGCAGTACTTC.

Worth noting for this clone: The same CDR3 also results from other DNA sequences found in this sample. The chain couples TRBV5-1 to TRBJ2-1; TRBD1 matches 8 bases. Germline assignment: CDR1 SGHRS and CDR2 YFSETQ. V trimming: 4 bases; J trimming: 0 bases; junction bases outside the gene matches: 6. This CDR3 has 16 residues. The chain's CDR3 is CASSHRQGSSYNEQFF. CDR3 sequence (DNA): TGCGCCAGCAGCCACCGACAGGGGAGCTCCTACAATGAGCAGTTCTTC.

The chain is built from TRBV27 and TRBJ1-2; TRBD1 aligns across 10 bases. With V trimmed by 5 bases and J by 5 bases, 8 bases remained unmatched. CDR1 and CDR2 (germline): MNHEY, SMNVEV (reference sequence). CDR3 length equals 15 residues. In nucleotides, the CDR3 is TGTGCCAGCAGTCGCCAGACAGGGGGCGGATATGGCTACACCTTC. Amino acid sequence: CASSRQTGGGYGYTF.

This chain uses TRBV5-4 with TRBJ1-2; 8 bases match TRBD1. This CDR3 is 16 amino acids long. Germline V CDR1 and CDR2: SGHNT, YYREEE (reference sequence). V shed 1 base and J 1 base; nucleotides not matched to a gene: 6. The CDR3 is CASSLSAGGFNYGYTF. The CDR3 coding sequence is TGTGCCAGCAGCTTGAGTGCAGGGGGCTTTAACTATGGCTACACCTTC.

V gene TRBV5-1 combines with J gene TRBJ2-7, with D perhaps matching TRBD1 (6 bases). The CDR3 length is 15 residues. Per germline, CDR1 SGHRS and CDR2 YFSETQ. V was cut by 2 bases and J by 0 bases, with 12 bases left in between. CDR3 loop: CASSFLADSSYEQYF. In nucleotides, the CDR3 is TGCGCCAGCAGCTTTCTGGCGGACAGCTCCTACGAGCAGTACTTC.